The rows below give T cell receptor beta chains drawn from one sample of a study of early T cells in non-severe SARS-CoV-2 infection. From the 5' RACE reads, TCRdb called clonotypes with MiXCR, one entry per CDR3 protein. The repertoire has 75,000 to 100,000 distinct CDR3 sequences, about 15% of them found once; the top ten carry 0.58%. The specimen was whole blood. The receptors come from an adult who was a healthcare worker with PCR-confirmed SARS-CoV-2 infection or an uninfected control (not recorded which). Each CDR3 is given with its conserved first and last residue. Each record gives: V gene, D gene, clone size, CDR3 protein. The D gene is left open where the match is weak. A row's size may be missing; if present it is once, few, many or a size class.

TRBV7-3	-	-	CASSLSPDRGVTF
TRBV24-1	-	-	CATSESRPSGNYGYTF
TRBV5-1	-	-	CASSFYGETQYF
TRBV29-1	TRBD1	-	CSVSGQGTTKNTEAFF
TRBV2	-	few	CASSEVPGELFF
TRBV18	-	-	CASSPPNFNYGYTF
TRBV6-6	-	-	CASSRTPNQETQYF
TRBV30	-	few	CAWSLLSSGELFF
TRBV10-3	-	few	CAISEGRESNQPQHF
TRBV12-3/TRBV12-4	-	many	CASSAGKPQHF
TRBV3-1	-	few	CASSPGTSGTQYF
TRBV5-5	-	few	CASSLATREETQYF
TRBV19	-	many	CASSKQGFQPQHF
TRBV29-1	TRBD1	many	CSVEGQGDTQYF
TRBV28	TRBD1	few	CASSLGGTGGYNEQFF
TRBV7-9	-	-	CASSQGERDAFF
TRBV7-7	-	many	CASSPLRGLGEAFF
TRBV20-1	-	many	CSATGHEERVPTDTQYF
TRBV20-1	TRBD2	few	CSASNPLGGDPQTQYF
TRBV10-2	-	few	CASRVDSSYNSPLHF
TRBV29-1	TRBD2	-	CSANGLAHTDTQYF
TRBV23-1	TRBD1	few	CASSQSRPGQGYNEQFF
TRBV5-1	-	many	CASWDRNYNEQFF
TRBV24-1	TRBD1	-	CATSDRTGRTDTQYF
TRBV7-6	-	few	CASSLAGGLGEQFF
TRBV27	TRBD1	few	CASSLFGTGGTEAFF
TRBV27	-	-	CASSLSGWAGNTIYF
TRBV24-1	TRBD1	few	CATSDLGTGGFNEQFF
TRBV18	TRBD1	-	CASSAKGAYGYTF
TRBV5-5	-	-	CASSLPPTSYNEQFF
TRBV4-1	-	few	CASSRFRLYTDTQYF
TRBV2	-	many	CASSDQGLKTQYF
TRBV12-3/TRBV12-4	-	many	CASRTGRVLEQFF